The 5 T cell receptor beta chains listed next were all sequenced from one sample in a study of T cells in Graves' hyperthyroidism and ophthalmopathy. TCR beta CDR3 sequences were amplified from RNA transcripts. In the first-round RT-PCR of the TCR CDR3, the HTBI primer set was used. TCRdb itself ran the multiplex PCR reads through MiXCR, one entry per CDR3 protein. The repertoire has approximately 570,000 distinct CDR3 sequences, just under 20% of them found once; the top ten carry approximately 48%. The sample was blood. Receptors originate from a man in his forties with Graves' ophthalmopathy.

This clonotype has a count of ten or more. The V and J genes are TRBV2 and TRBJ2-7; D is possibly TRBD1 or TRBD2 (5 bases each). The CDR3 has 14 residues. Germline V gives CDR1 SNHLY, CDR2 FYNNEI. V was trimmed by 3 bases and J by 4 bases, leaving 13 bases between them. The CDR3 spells CASSDVRGRYEQYF. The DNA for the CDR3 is TGTGCCAGCAGTGACGTACGGGGCAGGTACGAGCAGTACTTC.

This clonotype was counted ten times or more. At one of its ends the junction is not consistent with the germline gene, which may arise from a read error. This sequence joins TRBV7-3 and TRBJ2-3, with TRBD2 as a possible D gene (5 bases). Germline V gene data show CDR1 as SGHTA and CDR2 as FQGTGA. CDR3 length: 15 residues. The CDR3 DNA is TGTGCCAGCAGTTTAACGGCGGGTGGGACAGATACGCAGTATTTT. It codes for CASSLTAGGTDTQYF. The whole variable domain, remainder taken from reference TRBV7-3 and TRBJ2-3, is GAGVSQTPSNKVTEKGKYVELRCDPISGHTALYWYRQSLGQGPEFLIYFQGTGAADDSGLPNDRFFAVRPEGSVSTLKIQRTERGDSAVYLCASSLTAGGTDTQYFGPGTRLTVL.

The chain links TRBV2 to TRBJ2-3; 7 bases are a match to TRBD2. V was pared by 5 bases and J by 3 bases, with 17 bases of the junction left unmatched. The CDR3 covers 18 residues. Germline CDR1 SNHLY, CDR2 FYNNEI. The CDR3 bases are TGTGCCAGCAGTTTGGGAGGGCTATTTACGGCTAGTACAGATACGCAGTATTTT. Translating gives CASSLGGLFTASTDTQYF.

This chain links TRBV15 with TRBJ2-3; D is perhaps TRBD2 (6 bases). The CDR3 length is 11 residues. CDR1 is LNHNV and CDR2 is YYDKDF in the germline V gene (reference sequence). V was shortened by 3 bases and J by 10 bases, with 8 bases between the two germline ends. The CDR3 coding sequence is TGTGCCACCAGCAGGCGGGGTCCGCAGTATTTT. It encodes CATSRRGPQYF.

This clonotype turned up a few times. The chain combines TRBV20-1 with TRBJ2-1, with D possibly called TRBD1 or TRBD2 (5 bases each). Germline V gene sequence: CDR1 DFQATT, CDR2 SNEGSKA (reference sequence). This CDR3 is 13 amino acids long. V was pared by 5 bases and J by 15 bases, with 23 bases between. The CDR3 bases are TGCAGTGCTGAGGGGAACGAAGCGGCTTTTTTGTTCTTC. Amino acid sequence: CSAEGNEAAFLFF.